The next 28 T cell receptor beta chains were all read from a single sample in a study of shared clonotypes between healthy human individuals. Terminally differentiated effector memory CD45RA+ cells were excluded by CCR7 positive selection of CD45RO-negative cells. The assay was immunoSEQ multiplex PCR, and TCRdb's table has in-frame clones only and misses some. Here the sample spans roughly 590,000 clones, less than 97% being singletons. The sample taken for sequencing was naive CD8+ T cells sorted from blood. These receptors all stem from a woman aged 25 to 45 in good health.

The chain carries TRBV27 and TRBJ1-1, with 9 positions matching TRBD1. Germline-derived CDR1 and CDR2 are MNHEY and SMNVEV (reference sequence). Trimming took 2 bases from V and 1 from J; bases not matched to a gene: 11. The CDR3 covers 18 residues. CDR3 bases: TGTGCCAGCAGTTTAAGGGGGCCGGGACAGGGACCGAACACTGAAGCTTTCTTT. The encoded protein is CASSLRGPGQGPNTEAFF.

The V gene is TRBV27, the J gene TRBJ1-5; tentatively, D is TRBD1 (5 bases). The CDR3 totals 13 residues. Deletions cut 5 bases from V and 5 bases from J, with 10 bases between. CDR1 and CDR2 (germline): MNHEY, SMNVEV (reference sequence). The CDR3 protein is CASSMGVHQPQHF. CDR3 bases: TGTGCCAGCAGTATGGGGGTCCATCAGCCCCAGCATTTT.

This clone was recorded once. The V gene is TRBV9, the J gene TRBJ1-1; 7 bases line up with TRBD1. In germline, CDR1 is SGDLS, CDR2 YYNGEE. Trimming took 4 bases from V and 5 from J; bases not matched to a gene: 8. CDR3 length: 14 amino acids. The CDR3 sequence: CASSQNNRGTEAFF. In DNA, the CDR3 is TGTGCCAGCAGCCAGAACAACAGGGGAACTGAAGCTTTCTTT.

The chain carries TRBV30 and TRBJ2-7; 8 bases agree with TRBD1. The CDR3 covers 15 residues. V gave up 0 bases and J gave up 2 bases; unmatched junction bases: 6. The germline gives CDR1 GTSNPN, CDR2 SVGIG (reference sequence). CDR3 sequence reads: CAWSVRQGRPYEQYF. CDR3 DNA sequence: TGTGCCTGGAGTGTAAGACAGGGGAGGCCCTACGAGCAGTACTTC.

The chain combines TRBV30 with TRBJ2-5, with D possibly called TRBD1 or TRBD2 (5 bases each). The DNA end lines up better with TRBJ2-7; the J call may be wrong. The length of the CDR3 is 13 residues. Germline values: CDR1 GTSNPN, CDR2 SVGIG (reference sequence). CDR3 protein: CAWRLGESYEQYF. The CDR3 DNA reads TGTGCCTGGAGACTAGGGGAAAGTTACGAGCAGTACTTC.

The J gene is TRBJ1-5, the V gene TRBV28, with 7 nucleotides matching TRBD1. The germline V gene encodes CDR1 MDHEN and CDR2 SYDVKM. Unmatched junction bases numbered 22, after V lost 1 base and J lost 16 bases. The CDR3 loop spans 17 amino acids. CDR3 coding DNA: TGTGCCAGCAGTTTATTGCCCGGGGTCGCAGGGGGGCCCTTTAAACATTTT. Translation gives CASSLLPGVAGGPFKHF.

This clone occurred once. The chain's CDR3 is CASRNRGSPYEQYF. Here the CDR3 DNA reads TGTGCCAGCAGAAACAGGGGGTCCCCCTACGAGCAGTACTTC. This chain uses TRBV28 with TRBJ2-7; 8 bases match TRBD1. J lost 2 bases, V lost 6 bases, and 6 bases had no gene match. CDR3 length: 14 amino acids. From germline, CDR1 is MDHEN and CDR2 SYDVKM. The full variable domain, with the rest looked up from reference TRBV28 and TRBJ2-7, is DVKVTQSSRYLVKRTGEKVFLECVQDMDHENMFWYRQDPGLGLRLIYFSYDVKMKEKGDIPEGYSVSREKKERFSLILESASTNQTSMYLCASRNRGSPYEQYFGPGTRLTVT.

This chain uses TRBV19 with TRBJ1-2; 10 bases are shared with TRBD1. V trimming: 6 bases; J trimming: 4 bases; junction bases outside the gene matches: 5. There are 14 residues in the CDR3. Germline assignment: CDR1 LNHDA and CDR2 SQIVND (reference sequence). DNA of the CDR3: TGTGCCAGTAGACCGGGACAGGGGTCCTATGGCTACACCTTC. Translated: CASRPGQGSYGYTF.

This sequence joins TRBV28 and TRBJ2-7; TRBD1 agrees at 7 bases. Per the germline V gene, CDR1 is MDHEN and CDR2 is SYDVKM. Losses at the gene ends were 11 bases for V and 3 bases for J; bases not matched to a gene: 13. CDR3 length: 14 residues. This CDR3 is CASSLKGQVYEQYF. As DNA, the CDR3 is TGTGCCTCTTCGCTCAAAGGACAGGTCTACGAGCAGTACTTC.

The genes are TRBV28 and TRBJ1-2; 8 bases are a match to TRBD1. Germline values: CDR1 MDHEN, CDR2 SYDVKM. This CDR3 comprises 14 residues. After removal of 5 bases from V and 8 bases from J, the junction contained 10 bases not matched to a gene. The CDR3 loop reads CASSLTGGVLGYTF. As DNA, the CDR3 is TGTGCCAGCAGTCTAACAGGGGGAGTTTTGGGCTACACCTTC.

The J gene is TRBJ2-1, the V gene TRBV19; 8 positions agree with TRBD1. The length of the CDR3 is 14 residues. Germline CDR1 is LNHDA and CDR2 is SQIVND (reference sequence). With 10 bases clipped from V and 8 bases from J, the junction kept 13 bases outside the gene matches. The CDR3 DNA follows: TGTGCCACCTCGGACAGGGACCATGGACATGAGCAGTTCTTC. Encoded protein: CATSDRDHGHEQFF.

The rearrangement uses TRBV4-2 and TRBJ1-1; D is undetermined. Germline assignment: CDR1 LGHNA and CDR2 YNFKEQ. V was cut by 1 base and J by 3 bases, with 12 bases left in between. The CDR3 spans 15 residues. CDR3 region: CASSQGWWSDTEAFF. CDR3 DNA: TGTGCCAGCAGCCAAGGGTGGTGGTCGGACACTGAAGCTTTCTTT.

The chain carries TRBV5-4 and TRBJ2-7; 10 nucleotides match TRBD2. With V trimmed by 0 bases and J by 3 bases, 6 bases remained unmatched. Germline assignment: CDR1 SGHNT and CDR2 YYREEE (reference sequence). This CDR3 comprises 16 residues. Here the CDR3 DNA reads TGTGCCAGCAGCTTGGAAGGTCTAGCGGGAGTCTACGAGCAGTACTTC. As protein: CASSLEGLAGVYEQYF.

The rearrangement links TRBV5-5 to TRBJ2-7, with D hard to call. The V gene lost 1 base and the J gene lost 5 bases, with 10 bases spanning the gap. The CDR3 totals 13 residues. CDR1 and CDR2 (germline): SGHKS, YYEKEE (reference sequence). This CDR3 is CASSLYIDHEQYF. For the CDR3, the DNA is TGTGCCAGCAGCTTGTATATTGACCACGAGCAGTACTTC.

The V gene is TRBV4-1, the J gene TRBJ2-7; D is uncertain. The V end lost 3 bases, the J end lost 1 base, and 7 bases lay between the germline ends. CDR1 is MGHRA, CDR2 YSYEKL, per germline. The CDR3 contains 13 residues. CDR3 sequence (DNA): TGCGCCAGCAGCCAGGGGATTTCCTACGAGCAGTACTTC. Protein product: CASSQGISYEQYF.

This clone was seen only once. This rearrangement joins TRBV7-9 to TRBJ2-1; 10 bases line up with TRBD2. The CDR3 consists of 18 residues. Germline V gene lookup returns CDR1 SEHNR and CDR2 FQNEAQ (reference sequence). After removal of 5 bases from V and 6 bases from J, the junction contained 16 bases not matched to a gene. CDR3 nucleotides: TGTGCCAGCAGCGGGCAAGGGTCTCTAGCGGGAGTGGGCAATGAGCAGTTCTTC. Amino acid sequence: CASSGQGSLAGVGNEQFF.

In DNA, the CDR3 is TGCGCCAGCAGCTTGTCTAGCGGGGAGTTGGACAATGAGCAGTTCTTC. It translates to CASSLSSGELDNEQFF. This chain links TRBV5-1 with TRBJ2-1; 9 positions agree with TRBD2. Germline values: CDR1 SGHRS, CDR2 YFSETQ. This CDR3 region has 16 residues. J was trimmed by 5 bases and V by 1 base; bases with no gene match: 7.

V is TRBV5-1 and J is TRBJ1-5; D not certain. The ends were cut back, 5 bases at V and 7 bases at J, with 13 bases in the middle. This CDR3 comprises 13 residues. CDR1 and CDR2 (germline): SGHRS, YFSETQ. CDR3 DNA: TGCGCCAGCAGTTTGTCGTACAACCAGCCCCAGCATTTT. It specifies CASSLSYNQPQHF.

J is TRBJ1-2 and V is TRBV4-1; TRBD1 aligns across 8 bases. Germline CDR1 reads MGHRA; CDR2 reads YSYEKL. The CDR3 has 17 amino acids. After removal of 5 bases from V and 8 bases from J, the junction contained 19 bases not matched to a gene. CDR3 bases: TGCGCCAGCAGCAACCGGGACGGTGCAGGGGGCTGGGCCGGCTACACCTTC. Amino acids: CASSNRDGAGGWAGYTF.

V gene TRBV19 combines with J gene TRBJ2-5; maybe TRBD1 (5 bases). Germline CDR1 LNHDA, CDR2 SQIVND (reference sequence). Trimming pared 3 bases from V and 0 bases from J, leaving 11 bases between. The CDR3 loop spans 15 amino acids. DNA for the CDR3: TGTGCCAGTAGTATCCGTCGGACAAACCAAGAGACCCAGTACTTC. Amino acids: CASSIRRTNQETQYF.

For this clone: Other nucleotide sequences from this sample produce the same CDR3. The rearrangement joins TRBV2 to TRBJ1-1; D gene ambiguous. The length of the CDR3 is 11 residues. Germline CDR1 is SNHLY and CDR2 is FYNNEI. V lost 6 bases, J lost 4 bases, and 6 bases lay in between. The CDR3 bases are TGTGCCAGCAGCGTCAGCACTGAAGCTTTCTTT. The encoded protein is CASSVSTEAFF.

This chain connects TRBV4-1 to TRBJ1-2; possible D gene TRBD1, 6 bases. In germline, CDR1 is MGHRA, CDR2 YSYEKL. V was trimmed by 0 bases and J by 5 bases, leaving 25 bases between them. The CDR3 consists of 19 residues. CDR3 region: CASSQDFRGLVEGMYGYTF. In DNA, the CDR3 is TGCGCCAGCAGCCAAGATTTCAGGGGCTTGGTCGAGGGAATGTATGGCTACACCTTC.

The chain combines TRBV27 with TRBJ2-7; D gene uncertain. This CDR3 is 14 amino acids long. Trimming cost V 6 bases and J 3 bases, with 15 bases left between them. Germline V CDR1 and CDR2: MNHEY, SMNVEV (reference sequence). The CDR3: CASSATVPDYEQYF. CDR3 DNA sequence: TGTGCCAGCAGCGCCACGGTCCCGGACTACGAGCAGTACTTC.

CDR3 residues: CASSEADRYNYGYTF. DNA for the CDR3: TGTGCCAGCAGTGAAGCCGACAGGTATAACTATGGCTACACCTTC. The gene calls are TRBV6-1 and TRBJ1-2; TRBD1 is a possible D gene (6 bases). Germline V gene sequence: CDR1 MNHNS, CDR2 SASEGT. Trimming shortened V by 0 bases and J by 1 base, and 9 bases separated the two germline ends. The CDR3 runs 15 residues.

On this clone: Other DNA sequences in the same sample also yield this CDR3. The chain links TRBV9 to TRBJ1-5, with D uncertain. Per germline, CDR1 SGDLS and CDR2 YYNGEE. The CDR3 loop spans 14 amino acids. Trimming removed 0 bases from V and 6 bases from J, with 10 bases in between. The CDR3 DNA sequence: TGTGCCAGCAGCGTAGGCGCGGGAGGTCAGCCCCAGCATTTT. Translation: CASSVGAGGQPQHF. The whole variable domain, filled in from reference TRBV9 and TRBJ1-5, reads DSGVTQTPKHLITATGQRVTLRCSPRSGDLSVYWYQQSLDQGLQFLIQYYNGEERAKGNILERFSAQQFPDLHSELNLSSLELGDSALYFCASSVGAGGQPQHFGDGTRLSIL.

This chain connects TRBV28 to TRBJ1-2, with D unresolved. There are 13 residues in the CDR3. Trimming cost V 3 bases and J 5 bases, with 10 bases left between them. CDR1 is MDHEN, CDR2 SYDVKM, per germline. CDR3 DNA: TGTGCCAGCAGTTTCGTCGGCCTGTATGGCTACACCTTC. Translation gives CASSFVGLYGYTF.

There are a few counts of this clone. In nucleotides, the CDR3 is TGCGCCAGCAGCTGGACCCTGACAGGGGGCTATGACGAGCAGTACTTC. It codes for CASSWTLTGGYDEQYF. The chain joins TRBV5-1 to TRBJ2-7, with 10 positions matching TRBD1. Germline CDR1 is SGHRS and CDR2 is YFSETQ. The CDR3 consists of 16 residues. With V trimmed by 3 bases and J by 5 bases, 11 bases remained unmatched.

The chain links TRBV27 to TRBJ2-3; D is unresolved. CDR1 is MNHEY and CDR2 is SMNVEV in the germline V gene (reference sequence). CDR3 size: 14 residues. V was shortened by 5 bases and J by 2 bases, with 11 bases between the two germline ends. CDR3 region: CASSPDPLTDTQYF. The DNA of the CDR3 is TGTGCCAGCAGTCCGGACCCCCTCACAGATACGCAGTATTTT.